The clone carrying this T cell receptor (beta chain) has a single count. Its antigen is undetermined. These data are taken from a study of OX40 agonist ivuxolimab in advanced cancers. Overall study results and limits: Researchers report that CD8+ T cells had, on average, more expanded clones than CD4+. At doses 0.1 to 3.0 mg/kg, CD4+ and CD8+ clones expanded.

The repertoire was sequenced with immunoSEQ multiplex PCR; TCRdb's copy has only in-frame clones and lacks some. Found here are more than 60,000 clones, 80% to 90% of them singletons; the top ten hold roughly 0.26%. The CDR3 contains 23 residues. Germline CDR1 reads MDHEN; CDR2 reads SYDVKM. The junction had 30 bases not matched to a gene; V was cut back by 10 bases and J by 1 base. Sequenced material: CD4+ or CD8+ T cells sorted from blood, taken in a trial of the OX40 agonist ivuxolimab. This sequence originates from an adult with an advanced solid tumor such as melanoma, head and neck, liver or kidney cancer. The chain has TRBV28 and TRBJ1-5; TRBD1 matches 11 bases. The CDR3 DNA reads TGTGCCATCGAAACAGCAAAGAGGTCCTGGGGACAGGGGGACCTCGGGAGCAATCAGCCCCAGCATTTT. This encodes CAIETAKRSWGQGDLGSNQPQHF.